This T cell receptor beta chain was obtained from a study of cytomegalovirus exposure and HLA in healthy donors. Study results and caveats: In the 120 validation repertoires, about 94% of cluster scores exceeded 0, per a later analysis. More than 150 TCR beta chains were listed as cytomegalovirus-associated. CMV antigen specificity was confirmed in vitro for three CMV-associated chains.

This clone was seen only once. Antigen specificity is unknown. TCRdb's copy holds only in-frame clones and misses some; the assay was immunoSEQ multiplex PCR. The sample lists some 120,000 clones, about 89% occurring once. This CDR3 is built from 16 residues. J gave up 1 base and V 5 bases, and 5 bases lay outside the gene matches. Germline assignment: CDR1 MNHEY and CDR2 SMNVEV (reference sequence). The sequenced sample consisted of PBMCs. The chain couples TRBV27 to TRBJ2-2; 9 positions match TRBD2. The sequence derives from a woman aged 18-29 years in good health and CMV-seronegative. CDR3 in DNA: TGTGCCAGCAGTCTCTTAGCGGGAGAGAACACCGGGGAGCTGTTTTTT. This sequence encodes CASSLLAGENTGELFF.